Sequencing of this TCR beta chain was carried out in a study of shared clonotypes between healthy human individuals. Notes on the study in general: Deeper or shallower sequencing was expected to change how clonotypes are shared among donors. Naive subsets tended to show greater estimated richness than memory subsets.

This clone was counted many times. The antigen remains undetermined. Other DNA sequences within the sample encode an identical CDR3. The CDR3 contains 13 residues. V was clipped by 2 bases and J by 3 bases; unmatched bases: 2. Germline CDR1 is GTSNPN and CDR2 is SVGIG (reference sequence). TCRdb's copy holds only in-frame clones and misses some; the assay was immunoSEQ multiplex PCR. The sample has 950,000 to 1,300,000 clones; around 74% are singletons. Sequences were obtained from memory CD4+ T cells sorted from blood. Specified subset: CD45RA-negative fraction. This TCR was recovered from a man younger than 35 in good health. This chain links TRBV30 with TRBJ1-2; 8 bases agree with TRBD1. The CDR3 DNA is TGTGCCTGGAGTTCGGACAGGGACTATGGCTACACCTTC. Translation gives CAWSSDRDYGYTF.